This T cell receptor (beta chain) was sequenced in a study of blood T cell repertoires in COVID-19. Study summary: Researchers got acute and convalescent COVID-19 samples from the United States, Italy and Spain.

The germline V and J ends were trimmed by 0 bases and 1 base, with 9 bases remaining between them. CDR1 is MNHEY and CDR2 is SVGAGI in the germline V gene. CDR3 size: 15 residues. Sequencing was performed with immunoSEQ multiplex PCR; in TCRdb, only in-frame clones are kept and a portion is missing. The table shows more than 250,000 clones, with 75% to 90% occurring only once. This clone came up a few times. Material: peripheral blood. The origin of this receptor is a woman in her 50s with COVID-19, enrolled during active disease. The rearrangement joins TRBV6-5 to TRBJ1-1, with D tentatively TRBD1 (5 bases). The CDR3 sequence: CASSYSGGRNTEAFF. The CDR3 bases are TGTGCCAGCAGTTACTCGGGGGGACGGAACACTGAAGCTTTCTTT.